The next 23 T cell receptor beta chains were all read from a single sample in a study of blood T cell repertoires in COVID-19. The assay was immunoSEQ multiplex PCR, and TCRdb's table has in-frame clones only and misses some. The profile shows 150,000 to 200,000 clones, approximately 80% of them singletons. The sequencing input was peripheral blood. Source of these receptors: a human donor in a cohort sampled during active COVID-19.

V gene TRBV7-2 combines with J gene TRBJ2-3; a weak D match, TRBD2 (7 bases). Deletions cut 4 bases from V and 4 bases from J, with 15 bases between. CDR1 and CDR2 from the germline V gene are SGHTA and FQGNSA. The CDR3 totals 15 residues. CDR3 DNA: TGTGCCAGCAGCTCCTCTGGGGGGGCCCCAGATACGCAGTATTTT. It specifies CASSSSGGAPDTQYF. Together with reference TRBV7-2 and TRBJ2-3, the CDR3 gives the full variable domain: GAGVSQSPSNKVTEKGKDVELRCDPISGHTALYWYRQSLGQGLEFLIYFQGNSAPDKSGLPSDRFSAERTGGSVSTLTIQRTQQEDSAVYLCASSSSGGAPDTQYFGPGTRLTVL.

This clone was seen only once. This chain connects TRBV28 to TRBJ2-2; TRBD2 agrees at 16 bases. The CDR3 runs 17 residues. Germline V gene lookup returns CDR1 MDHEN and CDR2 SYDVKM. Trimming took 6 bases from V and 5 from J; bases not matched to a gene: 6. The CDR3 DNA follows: TGTGCCAGCAGGGGACTAGCGGGAGGGCCTCGGACCGGGGAGCTGTTTTTT. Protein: CASRGLAGGPRTGELFF.

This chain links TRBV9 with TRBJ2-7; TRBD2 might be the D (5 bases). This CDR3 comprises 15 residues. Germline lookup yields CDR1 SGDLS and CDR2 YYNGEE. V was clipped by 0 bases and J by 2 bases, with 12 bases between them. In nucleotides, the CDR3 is TGTGCCAGCAGCGTAGGTGGGCGGGCCCCCTACGAGCAGTACTTC. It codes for CASSVGGRAPYEQYF. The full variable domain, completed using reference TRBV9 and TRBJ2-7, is DSGVTQTPKHLITATGQRVTLRCSPRSGDLSVYWYQQSLDQGLQFLIQYYNGEERAKGNILERFSAQQFPDLHSELNLSSLELGDSALYFCASSVGGRAPYEQYFGPGTRLTVT.

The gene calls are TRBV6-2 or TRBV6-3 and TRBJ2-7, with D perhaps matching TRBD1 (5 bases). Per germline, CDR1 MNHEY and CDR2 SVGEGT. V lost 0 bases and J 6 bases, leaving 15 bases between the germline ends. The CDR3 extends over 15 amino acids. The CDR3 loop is CASSYSAGLVREQYF. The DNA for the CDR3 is TGTGCCAGCAGTTACTCGGCAGGGCTAGTACGCGAGCAGTACTTC.

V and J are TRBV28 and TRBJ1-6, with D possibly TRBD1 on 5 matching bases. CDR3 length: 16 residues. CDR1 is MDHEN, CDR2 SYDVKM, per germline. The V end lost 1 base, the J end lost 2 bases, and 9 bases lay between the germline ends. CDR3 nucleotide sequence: TGTGCCAGCAGTTTATCCGGACAAACCTATAATTCACCCCTCCACTTT. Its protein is CASSLSGQTYNSPLHF.

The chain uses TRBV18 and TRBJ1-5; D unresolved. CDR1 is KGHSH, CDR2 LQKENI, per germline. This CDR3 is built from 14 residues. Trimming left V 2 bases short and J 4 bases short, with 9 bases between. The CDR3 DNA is TGTGCCAGCTCACCAGAAGGAGGTAATCAGCCCCAGCATTTT. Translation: CASSPEGGNQPQHF.

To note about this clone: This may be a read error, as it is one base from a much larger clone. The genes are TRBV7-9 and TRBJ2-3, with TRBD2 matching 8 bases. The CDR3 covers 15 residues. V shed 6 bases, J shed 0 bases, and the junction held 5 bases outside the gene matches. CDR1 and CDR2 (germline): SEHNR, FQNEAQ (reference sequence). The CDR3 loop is CASSLASGSTDTQYF. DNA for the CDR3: TGTGCCAGCAGTTTGGCTAGCGGGAGCACAGATACGCAGTATTTT.

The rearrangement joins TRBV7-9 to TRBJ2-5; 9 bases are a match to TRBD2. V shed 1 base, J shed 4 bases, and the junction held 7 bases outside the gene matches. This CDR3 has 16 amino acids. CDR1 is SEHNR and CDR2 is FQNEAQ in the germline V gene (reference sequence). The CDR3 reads CASSLDFGTSRETQYF. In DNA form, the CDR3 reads TGTGCCAGCAGCTTAGACTTCGGGACTAGCCGAGAGACCCAGTACTTC. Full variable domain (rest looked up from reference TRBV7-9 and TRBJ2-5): DTGVSQNPRHKITKRGQNVTFRCDPISEHNRLYWYRQTLGQGPEFLTYFQNEAQLEKSRLLSDRFSAERPKGSFSTLEIQRTEQGDSAMYLCASSLDFGTSRETQYFGPGTRLLVL.

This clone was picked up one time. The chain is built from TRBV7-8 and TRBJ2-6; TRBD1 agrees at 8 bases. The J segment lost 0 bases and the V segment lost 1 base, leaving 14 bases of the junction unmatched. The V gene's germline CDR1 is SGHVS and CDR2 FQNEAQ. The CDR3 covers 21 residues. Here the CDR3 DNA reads TGTGCCAGCAGCTTAGGTAGGACAGGGATCACCGGCCGCTCTGGGGCCAACGTCCTGACTTTC. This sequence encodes CASSLGRTGITGRSGANVLTF.

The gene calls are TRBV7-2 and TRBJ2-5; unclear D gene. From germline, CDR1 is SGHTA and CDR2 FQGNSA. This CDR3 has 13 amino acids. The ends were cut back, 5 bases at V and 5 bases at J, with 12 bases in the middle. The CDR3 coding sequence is TGTGCCAGCAGCCTAGTGGGCCGGGAGACCCAGTACTTC. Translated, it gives CASSLVGRETQYF.

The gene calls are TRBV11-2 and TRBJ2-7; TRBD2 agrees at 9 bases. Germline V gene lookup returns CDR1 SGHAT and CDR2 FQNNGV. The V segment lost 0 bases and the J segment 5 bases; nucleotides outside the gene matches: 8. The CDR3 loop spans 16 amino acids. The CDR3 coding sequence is TGTGCCAGCAGCTTAGAACGGGGTAGCGGGAGCAACGAGCAGTACTTC. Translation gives CASSLERGSGSNEQYF.

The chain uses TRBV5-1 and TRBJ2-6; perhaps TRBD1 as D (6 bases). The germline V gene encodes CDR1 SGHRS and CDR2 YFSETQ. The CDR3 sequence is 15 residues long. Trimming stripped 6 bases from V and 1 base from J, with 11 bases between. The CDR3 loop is CASNPTGSGANVLTF. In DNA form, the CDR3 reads TGCGCCAGCAACCCAACAGGGTCTGGGGCCAACGTCCTGACTTTC.

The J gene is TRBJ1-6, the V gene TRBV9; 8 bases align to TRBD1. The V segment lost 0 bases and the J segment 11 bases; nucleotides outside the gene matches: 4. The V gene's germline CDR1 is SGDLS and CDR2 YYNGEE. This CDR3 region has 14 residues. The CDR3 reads CASSVGQGATPLHF. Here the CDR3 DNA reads TGTGCCAGCAGCGTAGGGCAGGGGGCAACACCCCTCCACTTT.

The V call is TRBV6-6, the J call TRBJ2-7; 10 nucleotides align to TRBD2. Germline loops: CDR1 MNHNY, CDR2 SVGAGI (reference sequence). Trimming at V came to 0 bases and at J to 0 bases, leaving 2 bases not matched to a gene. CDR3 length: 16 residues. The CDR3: CASSYSLAGGSYEQYF. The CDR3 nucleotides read TGTGCCAGCAGTTACTCGTTAGCGGGAGGCTCCTACGAGCAGTACTTC.

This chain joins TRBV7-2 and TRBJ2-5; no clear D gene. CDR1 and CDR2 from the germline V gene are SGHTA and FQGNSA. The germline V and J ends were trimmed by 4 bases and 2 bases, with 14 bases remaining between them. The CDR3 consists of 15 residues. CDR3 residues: CASSSGDTKQETQYF. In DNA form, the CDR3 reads TGTGCCAGCAGCTCGGGTGATACCAAACAAGAGACCCAGTACTTC.

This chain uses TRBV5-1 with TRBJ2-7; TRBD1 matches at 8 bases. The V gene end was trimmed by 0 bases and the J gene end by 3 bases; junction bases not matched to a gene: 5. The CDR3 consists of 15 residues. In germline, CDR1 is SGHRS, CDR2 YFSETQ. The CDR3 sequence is CASSLAPGQVYEQYF. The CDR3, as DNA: TGCGCCAGCAGCTTGGCCCCGGGACAGGTCTACGAGCAGTACTTC.

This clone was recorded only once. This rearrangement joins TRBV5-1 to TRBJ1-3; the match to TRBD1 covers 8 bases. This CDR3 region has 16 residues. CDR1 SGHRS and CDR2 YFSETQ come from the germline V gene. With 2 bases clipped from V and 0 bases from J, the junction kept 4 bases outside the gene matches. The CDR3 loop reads CASSLDRGRSGNTIYF. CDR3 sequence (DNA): TGCGCCAGCAGCTTAGACAGGGGCCGCTCTGGAAACACCATATATTTT.

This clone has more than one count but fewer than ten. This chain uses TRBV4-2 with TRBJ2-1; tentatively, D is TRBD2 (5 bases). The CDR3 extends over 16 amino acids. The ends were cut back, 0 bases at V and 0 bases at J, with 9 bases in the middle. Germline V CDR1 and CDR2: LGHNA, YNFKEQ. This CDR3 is CASSQDGTSSYNEQFF. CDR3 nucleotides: TGTGCCAGCAGCCAAGATGGTACTAGCTCCTACAATGAGCAGTTCTTC.

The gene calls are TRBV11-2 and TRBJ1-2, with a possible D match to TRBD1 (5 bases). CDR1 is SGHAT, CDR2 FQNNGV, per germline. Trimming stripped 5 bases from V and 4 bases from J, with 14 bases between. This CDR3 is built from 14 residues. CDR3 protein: CASSKGVESYGYTF. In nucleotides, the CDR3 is TGTGCCAGCAGCAAAGGGGTAGAGAGCTATGGCTACACCTTC.

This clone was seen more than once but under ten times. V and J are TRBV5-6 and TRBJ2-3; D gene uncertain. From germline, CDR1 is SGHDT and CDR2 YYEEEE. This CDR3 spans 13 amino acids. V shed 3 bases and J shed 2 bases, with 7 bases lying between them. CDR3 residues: CASSWADTDTQYF. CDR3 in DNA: TGTGCCAGCAGCTGGGCAGACACAGATACGCAGTATTTT.

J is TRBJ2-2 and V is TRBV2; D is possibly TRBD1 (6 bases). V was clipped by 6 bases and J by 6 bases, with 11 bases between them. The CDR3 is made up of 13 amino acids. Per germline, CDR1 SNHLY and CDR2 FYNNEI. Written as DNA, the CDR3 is TGTGCCAGCAGCGAAACAGGGCCCGGGGAGCTGTTTTTT. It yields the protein CASSETGPGELFF.

CDR3 DNA: TGCGCCAGCAGTGAGTCGGACAGGGGGTACAACACTGAAGCTTTCTTT. Amino acid sequence: CASSESDRGYNTEAFF. The chain links TRBV10-2 to TRBJ1-1, with 10 nucleotides matching TRBD1. CDR1 is WSHSY and CDR2 is SAAADI in the germline V gene. V shed 0 bases and J 2 bases; nucleotides not matched to a gene: 3. The CDR3 sequence is 16 residues long.

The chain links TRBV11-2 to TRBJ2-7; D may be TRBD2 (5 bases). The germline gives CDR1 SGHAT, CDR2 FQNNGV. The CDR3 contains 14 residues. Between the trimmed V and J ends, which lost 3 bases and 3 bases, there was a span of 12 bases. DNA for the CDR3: TGTGCCAGCAGCTTTACGGAGGCCAACTACGAGCAGTACTTC. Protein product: CASSFTEANYEQYF.